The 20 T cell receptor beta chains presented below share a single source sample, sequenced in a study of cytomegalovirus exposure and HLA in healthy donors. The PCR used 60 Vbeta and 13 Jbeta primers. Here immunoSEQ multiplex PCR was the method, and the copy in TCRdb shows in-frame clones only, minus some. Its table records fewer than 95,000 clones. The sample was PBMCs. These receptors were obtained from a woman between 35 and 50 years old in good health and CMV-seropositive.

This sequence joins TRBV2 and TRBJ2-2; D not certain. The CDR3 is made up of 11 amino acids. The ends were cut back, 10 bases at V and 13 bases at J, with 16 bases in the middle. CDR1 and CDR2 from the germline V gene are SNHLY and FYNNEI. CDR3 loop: CATDGDVGLFF. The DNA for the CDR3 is TGTGCCACCGACGGAGATGTTGGGCTGTTTTTT.

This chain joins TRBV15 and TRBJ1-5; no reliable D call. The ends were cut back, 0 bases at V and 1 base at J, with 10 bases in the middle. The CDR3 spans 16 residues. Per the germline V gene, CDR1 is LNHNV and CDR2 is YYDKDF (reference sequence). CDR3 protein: CATSRDLYSSNQPQHF. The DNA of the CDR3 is TGTGCCACCAGCAGAGATCTGTATTCGAGCAATCAGCCCCAGCATTTT. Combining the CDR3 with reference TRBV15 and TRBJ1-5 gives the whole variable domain DAMVIQNPRYQVTQFGKPVTLSCSQTLNHNVMYWYQQKSSQAPKLLFHYYDKDFNNEADTPDNFQSRRPNTSFCFLDIRSPGLGDTAMYLCATSRDLYSSNQPQHFGDGTRLSIL.

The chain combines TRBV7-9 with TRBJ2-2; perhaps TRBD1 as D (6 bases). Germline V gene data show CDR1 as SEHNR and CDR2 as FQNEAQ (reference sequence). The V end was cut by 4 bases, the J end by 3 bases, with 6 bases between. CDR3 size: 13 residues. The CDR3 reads CASSSGDTGELFF. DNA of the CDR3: TGTGCCAGCAGCTCAGGGGACACCGGGGAGCTGTTTTTT.

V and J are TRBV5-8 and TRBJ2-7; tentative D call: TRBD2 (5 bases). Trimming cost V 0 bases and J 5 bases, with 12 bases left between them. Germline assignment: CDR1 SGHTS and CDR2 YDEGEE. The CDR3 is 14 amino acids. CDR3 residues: CASSLGREHHEQYF. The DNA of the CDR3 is TGTGCCAGCAGCTTGGGAAGGGAGCACCACGAGCAGTACTTC.

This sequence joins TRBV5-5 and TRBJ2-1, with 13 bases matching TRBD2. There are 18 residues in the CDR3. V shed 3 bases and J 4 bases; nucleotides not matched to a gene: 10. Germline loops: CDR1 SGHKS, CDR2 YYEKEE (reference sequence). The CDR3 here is CASSSGLAGLAGYNEQFF. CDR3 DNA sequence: TGTGCCAGCAGCTCGGGACTAGCGGGGTTGGCCGGTTACAATGAGCAGTTCTTC. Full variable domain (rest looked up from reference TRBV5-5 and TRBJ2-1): DAGVTQSPTHLIKTRGQQVTLRCSPISGHKSVSWYQQVLGQGPQFIFQYYEKEERGRGNFPDRFSARQFPNYSSELNVNALLLGDSALYLCASSSGLAGLAGYNEQFFGPGTRLTVL.

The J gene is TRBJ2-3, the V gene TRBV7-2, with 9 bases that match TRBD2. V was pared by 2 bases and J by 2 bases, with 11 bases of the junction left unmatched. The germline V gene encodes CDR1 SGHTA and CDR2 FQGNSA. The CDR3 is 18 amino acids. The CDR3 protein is CASSLIRRGGLVTDTQYF. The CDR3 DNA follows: TGTGCCAGCAGCTTAATACGGCGGGGGGGCCTTGTCACAGATACGCAGTATTTT.

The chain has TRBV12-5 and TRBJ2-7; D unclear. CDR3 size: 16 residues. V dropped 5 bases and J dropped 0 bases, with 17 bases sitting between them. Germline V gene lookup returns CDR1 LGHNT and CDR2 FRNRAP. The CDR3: CASGGLDIPVSYEQYF. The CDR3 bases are TGTGCTAGTGGTGGTCTCGACATCCCAGTCTCCTACGAGCAGTACTTC.

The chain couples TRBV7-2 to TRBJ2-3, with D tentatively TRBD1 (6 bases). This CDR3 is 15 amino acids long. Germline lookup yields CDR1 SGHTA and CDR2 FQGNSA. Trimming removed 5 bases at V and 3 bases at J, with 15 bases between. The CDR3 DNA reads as TGTGCCAGCAGCGGGACACCAGGTTGGACAGATACGCAGTATTTT. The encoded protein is CASSGTPGWTDTQYF.

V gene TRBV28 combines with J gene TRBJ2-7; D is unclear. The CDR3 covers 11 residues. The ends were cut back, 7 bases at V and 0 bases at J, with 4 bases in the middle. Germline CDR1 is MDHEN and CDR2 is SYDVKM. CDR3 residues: CASTNSYEQYF. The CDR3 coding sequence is TGTGCCAGCACCAACTCCTACGAGCAGTACTTC.

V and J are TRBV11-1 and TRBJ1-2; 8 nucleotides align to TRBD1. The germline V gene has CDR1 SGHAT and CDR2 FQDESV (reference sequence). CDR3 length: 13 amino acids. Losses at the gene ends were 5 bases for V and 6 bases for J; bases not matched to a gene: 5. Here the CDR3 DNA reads TGTGCCAGCAGCCAAGGACAGGGTGATGGCTACACCTTC. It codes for CASSQGQGDGYTF.

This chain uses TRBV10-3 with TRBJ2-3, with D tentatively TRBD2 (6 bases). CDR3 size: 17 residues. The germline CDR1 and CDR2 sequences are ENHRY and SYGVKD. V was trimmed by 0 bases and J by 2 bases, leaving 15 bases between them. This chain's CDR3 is CAISESKEGGFTDTQYF. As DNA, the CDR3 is TGTGCCATCAGTGAGTCGAAGGAGGGCGGTTTCACAGATACGCAGTATTTT.

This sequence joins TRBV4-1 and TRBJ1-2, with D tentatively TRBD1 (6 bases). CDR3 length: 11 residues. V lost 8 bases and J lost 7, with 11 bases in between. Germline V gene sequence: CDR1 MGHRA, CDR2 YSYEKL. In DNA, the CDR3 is TGCGCCAGCGCGGGGGCTTCTGGCTACACCTTC. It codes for CASAGASGYTF.

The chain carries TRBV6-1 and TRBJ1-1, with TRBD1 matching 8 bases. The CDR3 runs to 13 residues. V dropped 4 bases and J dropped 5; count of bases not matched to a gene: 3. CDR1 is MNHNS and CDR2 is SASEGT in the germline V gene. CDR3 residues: CASSATGGTEAFF. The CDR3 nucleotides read TGTGCCAGCAGTGCTACAGGGGGAACTGAAGCTTTCTTT.

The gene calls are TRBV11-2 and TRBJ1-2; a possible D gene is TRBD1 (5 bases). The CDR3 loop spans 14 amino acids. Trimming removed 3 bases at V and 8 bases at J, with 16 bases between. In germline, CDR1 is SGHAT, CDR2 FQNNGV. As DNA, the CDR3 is TGTGCCAGCAGCTTTGTCCCACCTCAGGGCGGCTACACCTTC. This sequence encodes CASSFVPPQGGYTF.

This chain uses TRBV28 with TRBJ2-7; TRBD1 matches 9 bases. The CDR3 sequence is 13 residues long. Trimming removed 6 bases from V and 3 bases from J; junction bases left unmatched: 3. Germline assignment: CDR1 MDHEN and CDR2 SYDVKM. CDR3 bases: TGTGCCAGCAGCCTGGGACAGGGCTACGAGCAGTACTTC. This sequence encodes CASSLGQGYEQYF.

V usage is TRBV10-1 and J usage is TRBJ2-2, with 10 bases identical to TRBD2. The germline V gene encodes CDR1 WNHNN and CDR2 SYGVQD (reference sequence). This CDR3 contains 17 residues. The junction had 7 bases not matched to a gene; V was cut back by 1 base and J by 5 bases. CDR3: CASSELVGTSETGELFF. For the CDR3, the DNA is TGCGCCAGCAGTGAGTTAGTTGGGACTAGCGAGACCGGGGAGCTGTTTTTT.

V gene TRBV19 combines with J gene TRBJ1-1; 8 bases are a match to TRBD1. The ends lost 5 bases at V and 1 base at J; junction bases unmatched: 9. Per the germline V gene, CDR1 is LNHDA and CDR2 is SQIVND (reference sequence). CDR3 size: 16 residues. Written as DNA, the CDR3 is TGTGCCAGTAGTTTCCGACAGGGGCGGGGGAACACTGAAGCTTTCTTT. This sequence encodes CASSFRQGRGNTEAFF.

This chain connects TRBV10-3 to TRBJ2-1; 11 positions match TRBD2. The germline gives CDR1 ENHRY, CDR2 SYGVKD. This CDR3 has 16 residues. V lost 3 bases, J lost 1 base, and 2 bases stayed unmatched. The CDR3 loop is CAISETSGGSYNEQFF. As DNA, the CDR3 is TGTGCCATCAGTGAAACTAGCGGGGGATCCTACAATGAGCAGTTCTTC.

The CDR3 DNA reads as TGTGCCAGTAGGACGACAGGGGGCAGTAACTATGGCTACACCTTC. Translating gives CASRTTGGSNYGYTF. The rearrangement uses TRBV19 and TRBJ1-2; 10 bases fit TRBD1. J was trimmed by 1 base and V by 6 bases; bases with no gene match: 5. CDR3 length: 15 residues. Germline V lookup: CDR1 LNHDA, CDR2 SQIVND (reference sequence).

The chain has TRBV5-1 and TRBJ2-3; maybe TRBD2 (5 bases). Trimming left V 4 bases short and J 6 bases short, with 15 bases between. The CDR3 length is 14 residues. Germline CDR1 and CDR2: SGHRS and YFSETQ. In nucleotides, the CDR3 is TGCGCCAGCAGCGTCGGCGGGTCCGAGGATACGCAGTATTTT. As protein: CASSVGGSEDTQYF.